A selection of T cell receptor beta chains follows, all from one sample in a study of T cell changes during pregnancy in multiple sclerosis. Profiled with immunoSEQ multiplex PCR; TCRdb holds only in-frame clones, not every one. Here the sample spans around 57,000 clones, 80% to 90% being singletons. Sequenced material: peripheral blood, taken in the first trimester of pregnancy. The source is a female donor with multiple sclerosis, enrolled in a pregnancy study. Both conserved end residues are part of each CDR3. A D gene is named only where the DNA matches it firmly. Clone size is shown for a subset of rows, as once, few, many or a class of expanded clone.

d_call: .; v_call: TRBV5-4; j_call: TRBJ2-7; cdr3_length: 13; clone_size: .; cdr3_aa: CAGGGDRTYEQYF; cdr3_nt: TGTGCCGGTGGTGGCGACAGGACATACGAGCAGTACTTC
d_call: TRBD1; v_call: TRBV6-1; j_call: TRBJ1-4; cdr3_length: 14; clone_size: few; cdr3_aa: CASTLGDRREKLFF; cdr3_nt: TGTGCCAGCACTCTGGGGGACAGAAGGGAAAAACTGTTTTTT
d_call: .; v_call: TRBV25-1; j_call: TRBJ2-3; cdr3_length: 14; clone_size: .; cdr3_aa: CASSEFVPTDTQYF; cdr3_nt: TGTGCCAGCAGTGAGTTCGTCCCCACAGATACGCAGTATTTT
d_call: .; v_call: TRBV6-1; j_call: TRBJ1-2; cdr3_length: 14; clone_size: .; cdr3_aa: CASSLSLQGGGYTF; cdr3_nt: TGTGCCAGCAGCCTCTCGCTCCAGGGAGGAGGCTACACCTTC
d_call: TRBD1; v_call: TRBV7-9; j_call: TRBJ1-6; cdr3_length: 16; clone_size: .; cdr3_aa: CASSSRTGATFSPLHF; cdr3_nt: TGTGCCAGCAGCTCCAGGACAGGGGCTACATTTTCACCCCTCCACTTT
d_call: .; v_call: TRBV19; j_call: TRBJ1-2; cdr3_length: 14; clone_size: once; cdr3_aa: CASSILTANYGYTF; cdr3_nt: TGTGCCAGTAGTATCCTAACAGCTAACTATGGCTACACCTTC
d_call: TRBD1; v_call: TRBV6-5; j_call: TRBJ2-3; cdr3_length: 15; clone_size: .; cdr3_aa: CASSKRQGATDTQYF; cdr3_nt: TGTGCCAGCAGTAAGCGACAGGGGGCCACAGATACGCAGTATTTT
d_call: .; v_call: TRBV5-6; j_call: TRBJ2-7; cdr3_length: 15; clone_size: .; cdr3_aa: CASSRLAGGTYEQYF; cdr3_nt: TGTGCCAGCAGCCGCCTGGCAGGGGGGACCTACGAGCAGTACTTC
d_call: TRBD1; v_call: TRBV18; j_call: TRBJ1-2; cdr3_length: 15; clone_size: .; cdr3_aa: CASSPPGTANYGYTF; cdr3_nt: TGTGCCAGCTCACCCCCCGGGACAGCAAATTACGGCTACACCTTC
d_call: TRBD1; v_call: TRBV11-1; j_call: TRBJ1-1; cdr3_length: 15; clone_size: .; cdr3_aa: CASSYRQGLGTEAFF; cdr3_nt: TGTGCCAGCAGTTATAGACAGGGGTTGGGGACTGAAGCTTTCTTT
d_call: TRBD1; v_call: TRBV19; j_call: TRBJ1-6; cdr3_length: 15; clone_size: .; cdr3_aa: CASSMPDRAGSPLHF; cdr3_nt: TGTGCCAGTAGTATGCCCGACAGGGCTGGGTCACCCCTCCACTTT
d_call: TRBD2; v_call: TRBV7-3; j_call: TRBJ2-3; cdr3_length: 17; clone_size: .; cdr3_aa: CASSLIPGGAGADTQYF; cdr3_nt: TGTGCCAGCAGCTTAATTCCCGGGGGGGCTGGTGCAGATACGCAGTATTTT
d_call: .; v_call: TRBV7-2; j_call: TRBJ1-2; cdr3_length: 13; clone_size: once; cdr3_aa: CASSLVQDYGYTF; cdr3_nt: TGTGCCAGCAGCTTAGTCCAGGATTATGGCTACACCTTC
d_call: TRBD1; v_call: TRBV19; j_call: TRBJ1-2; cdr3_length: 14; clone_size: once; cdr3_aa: CASSISTTGQGYTF; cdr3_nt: TGTGCCAGTAGTATCTCCACGACAGGGCAAGGCTACACCTTC
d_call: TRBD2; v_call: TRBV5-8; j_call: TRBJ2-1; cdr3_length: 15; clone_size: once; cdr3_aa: CASNPGLAGVHEQFF; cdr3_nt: TGTGCCAGCAATCCGGGACTAGCGGGAGTGCATGAGCAGTTCTTC
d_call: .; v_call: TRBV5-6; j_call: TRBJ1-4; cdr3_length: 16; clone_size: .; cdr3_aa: CASSLVGHGENEKLFF; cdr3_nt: TGTGCCAGCAGCTTGGTTGGTCACGGGGAGAATGAAAAACTGTTTTTT
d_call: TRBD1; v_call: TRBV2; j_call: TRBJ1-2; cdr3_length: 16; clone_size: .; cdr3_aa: CASSVIRGSGNYGYTF; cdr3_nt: TGTGCCAGCAGTGTTATCAGGGGGAGTGGTAACTATGGCTACACCTTC
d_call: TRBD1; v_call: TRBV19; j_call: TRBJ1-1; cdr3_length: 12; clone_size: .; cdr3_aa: CASSQGETEAFF; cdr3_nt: TGTGCCAGTAGTCAGGGGGAGACTGAAGCTTTCTTT
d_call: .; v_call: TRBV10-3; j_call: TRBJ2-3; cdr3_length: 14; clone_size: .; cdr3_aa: CAISAAGPWDTQYF; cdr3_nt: TGTGCCATCAGTGCCGCGGGGCCTTGGGATACGCAGTATTTT